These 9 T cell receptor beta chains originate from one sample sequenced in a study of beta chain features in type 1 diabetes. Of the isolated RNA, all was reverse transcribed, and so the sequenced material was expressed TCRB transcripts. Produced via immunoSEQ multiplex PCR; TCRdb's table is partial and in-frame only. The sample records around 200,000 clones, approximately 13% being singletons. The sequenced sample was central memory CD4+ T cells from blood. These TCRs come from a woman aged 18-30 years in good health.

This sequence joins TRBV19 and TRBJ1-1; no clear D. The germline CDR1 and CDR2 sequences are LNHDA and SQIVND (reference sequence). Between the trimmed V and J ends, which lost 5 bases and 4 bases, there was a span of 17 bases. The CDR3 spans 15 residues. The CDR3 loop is CASSFRLGGGTEAFF. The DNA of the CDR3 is TGTGCCAGTAGTTTTCGACTAGGTGGCGGCACTGAAGCTTTCTTT.

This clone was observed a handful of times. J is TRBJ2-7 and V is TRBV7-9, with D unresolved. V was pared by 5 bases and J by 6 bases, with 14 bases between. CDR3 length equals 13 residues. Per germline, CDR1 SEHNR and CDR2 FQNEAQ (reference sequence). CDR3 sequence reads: CASSTASTGEQYF. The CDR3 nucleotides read TGTGCCAGCAGCACCGCCTCAACGGGCGAGCAGTACTTC.

In DNA form, the CDR3 reads TGTGCCAGCAGTTACAGGGAGGGGAATGAAAAACTGTTTTTT. Translating it yields CASSYREGNEKLFF. The chain is built from TRBV28 and TRBJ1-4, with a tentative D call TRBD1 (6 bases). Trimming left V 4 bases short and J 5 bases short, with 11 bases between. This CDR3 has 14 residues. Germline loops: CDR1 MDHEN, CDR2 SYDVKM.

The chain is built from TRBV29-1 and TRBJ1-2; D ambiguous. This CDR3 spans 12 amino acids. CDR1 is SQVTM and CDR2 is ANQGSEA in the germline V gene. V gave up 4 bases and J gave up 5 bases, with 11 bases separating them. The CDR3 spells CSVVTDRYGYTF. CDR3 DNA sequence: TGCAGCGTTGTAACAGATCGATATGGCTACACCTTC.

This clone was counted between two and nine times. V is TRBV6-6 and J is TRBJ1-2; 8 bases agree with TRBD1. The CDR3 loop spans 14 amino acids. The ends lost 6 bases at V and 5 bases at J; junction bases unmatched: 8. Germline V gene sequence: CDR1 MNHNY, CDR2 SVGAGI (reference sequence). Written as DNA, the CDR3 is TGTGCCAGCAGACCAGGGGGCGCAGGGTATGGCTACACCTTC. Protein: CASRPGGAGYGYTF.

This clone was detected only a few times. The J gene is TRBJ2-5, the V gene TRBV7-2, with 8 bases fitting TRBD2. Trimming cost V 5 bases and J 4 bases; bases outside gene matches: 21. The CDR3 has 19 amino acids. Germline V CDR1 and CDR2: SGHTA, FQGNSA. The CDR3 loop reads CASSPLFSGSGVKGETQYF. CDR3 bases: TGTGCCAGCAGCCCCCTCTTCTCTGGTAGCGGGGTCAAGGGAGAGACCCAGTACTTC.

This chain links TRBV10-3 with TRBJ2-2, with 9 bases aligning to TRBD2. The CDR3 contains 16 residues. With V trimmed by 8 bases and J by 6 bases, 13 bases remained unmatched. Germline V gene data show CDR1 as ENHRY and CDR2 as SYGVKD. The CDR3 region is CAIHGLAGSRAGELFF. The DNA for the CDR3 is TGTGCCATCCACGGCCTAGCGGGAAGTCGGGCCGGGGAGCTGTTTTTT.

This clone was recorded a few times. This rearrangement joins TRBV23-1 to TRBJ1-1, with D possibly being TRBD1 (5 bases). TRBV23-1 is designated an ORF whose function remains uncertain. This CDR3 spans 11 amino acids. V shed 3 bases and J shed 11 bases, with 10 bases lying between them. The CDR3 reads CASSHLQGAFF. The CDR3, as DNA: TGCGCCAGCAGTCATCTTCAGGGCGCTTTCTTT.

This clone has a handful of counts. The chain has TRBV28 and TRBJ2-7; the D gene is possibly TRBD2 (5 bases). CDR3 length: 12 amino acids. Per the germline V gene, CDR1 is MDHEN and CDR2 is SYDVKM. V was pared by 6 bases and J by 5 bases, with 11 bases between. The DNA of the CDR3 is TGTGCCAGCAGGGGTGGGAGCCACGAGCAGTACTTC. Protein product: CASRGGSHEQYF. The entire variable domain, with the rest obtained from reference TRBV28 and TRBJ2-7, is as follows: DVKVTQSSRYLVKRTGEKVFLECVQDMDHENMFWYRQDPGLGLRLIYFSYDVKMKEKGDIPEGYSVSREKKERFSLILESASTNQTSMYLCASRGGSHEQYFGPGTRLTVT.